This paragraph covers one T cell receptor (beta chain) sequence. The CDR3 length is 14 residues. Between the trimmed V and J ends, which lost 8 bases and 2 bases, there was a span of 10 bases. The sample is drawn from a study of CD8 T cells in Susac syndrome. Random hexamers primed reverse transcription of roughly 0.5 to 1 ug RNA. In TCRdb, the immunoSEQ multiplex PCR reads were re-called with MiXCR into one record per CDR3 protein. Of around 140,000 distinct CDR3 sequences listed, 95% are singletons. The sample comprised CD4+ T cells from PBMCs. The chain couples TRBV12-3 or TRBV12-4 to TRBJ2-6; D not resolved. The source of this sequence is a human donor with Susac syndrome. CDR3 region: CASGLSAGANVLTF. Written as DNA, the CDR3 is TGTGCCAGCGGTCTCAGCGCTGGGGCCAACGTCCTGACTTTC.